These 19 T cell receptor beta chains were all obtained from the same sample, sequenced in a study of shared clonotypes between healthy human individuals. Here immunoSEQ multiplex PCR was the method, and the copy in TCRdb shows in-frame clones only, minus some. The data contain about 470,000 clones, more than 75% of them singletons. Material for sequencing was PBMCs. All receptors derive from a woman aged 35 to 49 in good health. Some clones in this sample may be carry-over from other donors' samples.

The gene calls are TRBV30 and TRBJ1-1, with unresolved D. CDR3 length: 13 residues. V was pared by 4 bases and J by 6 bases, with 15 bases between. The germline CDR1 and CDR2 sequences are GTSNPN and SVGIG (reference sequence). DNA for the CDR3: TGTGCCTGGATAGGACGGCGGAGGTCTGAAGCTTTCTTT. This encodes CAWIGRRRSEAFF.

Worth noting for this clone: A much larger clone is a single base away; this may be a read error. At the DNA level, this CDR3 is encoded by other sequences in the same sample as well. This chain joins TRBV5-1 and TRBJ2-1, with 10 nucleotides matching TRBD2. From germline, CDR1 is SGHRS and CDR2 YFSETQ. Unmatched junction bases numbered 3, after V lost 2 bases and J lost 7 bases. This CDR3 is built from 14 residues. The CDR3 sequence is CASSFLAGDNEQFF. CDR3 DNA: TGCGCCAGCAGCTTTCTAGCGGGAGATAATGAGCAGTTCTTC.

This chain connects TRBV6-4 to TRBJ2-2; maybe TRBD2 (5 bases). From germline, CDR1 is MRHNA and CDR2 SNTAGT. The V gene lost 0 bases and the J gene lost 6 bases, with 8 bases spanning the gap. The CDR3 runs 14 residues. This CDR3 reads CASSDSPEAGELFF. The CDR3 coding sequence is TGTGCCAGCAGTGACTCGCCGGAGGCCGGGGAGCTGTTTTTT.

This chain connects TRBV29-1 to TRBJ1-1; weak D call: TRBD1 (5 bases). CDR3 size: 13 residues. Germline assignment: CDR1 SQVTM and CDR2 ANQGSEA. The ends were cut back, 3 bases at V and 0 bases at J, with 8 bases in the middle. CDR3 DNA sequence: TGCAGCGTTGATGAGGGGATGAACACTGAAGCTTTCTTT. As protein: CSVDEGMNTEAFF.

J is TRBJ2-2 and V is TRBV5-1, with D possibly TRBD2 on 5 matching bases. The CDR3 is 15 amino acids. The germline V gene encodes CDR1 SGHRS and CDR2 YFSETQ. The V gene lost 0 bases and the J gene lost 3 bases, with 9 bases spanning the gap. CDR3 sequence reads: CASSLVTTDTGELFF. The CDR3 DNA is TGCGCCAGCAGCTTGGTGACTACGGACACCGGGGAGCTGTTTTTT.

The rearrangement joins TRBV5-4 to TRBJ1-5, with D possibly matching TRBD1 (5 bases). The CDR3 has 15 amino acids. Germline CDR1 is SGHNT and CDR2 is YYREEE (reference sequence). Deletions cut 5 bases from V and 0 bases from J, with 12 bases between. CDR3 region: CASSRDPYSNQPQHF. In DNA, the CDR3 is TGTGCCAGCAGTAGGGACCCTTATAGCAATCAGCCCCAGCATTTT.

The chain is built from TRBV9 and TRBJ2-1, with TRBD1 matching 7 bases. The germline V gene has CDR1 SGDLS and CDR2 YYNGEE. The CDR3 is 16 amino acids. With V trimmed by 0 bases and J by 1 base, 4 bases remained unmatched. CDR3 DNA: TGTGCCAGCAGCGTAGGAGGGGGACAGTCCTACAATGAGCAGTTCTTC. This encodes CASSVGGGQSYNEQFF. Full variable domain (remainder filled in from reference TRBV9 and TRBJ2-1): DSGVTQTPKHLITATGQRVTLRCSPRSGDLSVYWYQQSLDQGLQFLIQYYNGEERAKGNILERFSAQQFPDLHSELNLSSLELGDSALYFCASSVGGGQSYNEQFFGPGTRLTVL.

CDR3 loop: CASSRGQIYGYTF. The CDR3 bases are TGTGCCAGTAGTAGAGGACAAATCTATGGCTACACCTTC. The V and J genes are TRBV19 and TRBJ1-2, with D perhaps matching TRBD1 (5 bases). The ends were cut back, 4 bases at V and 4 bases at J, with 10 bases in the middle. Germline V gene data show CDR1 as LNHDA and CDR2 as SQIVND (reference sequence). CDR3 size: 13 residues.

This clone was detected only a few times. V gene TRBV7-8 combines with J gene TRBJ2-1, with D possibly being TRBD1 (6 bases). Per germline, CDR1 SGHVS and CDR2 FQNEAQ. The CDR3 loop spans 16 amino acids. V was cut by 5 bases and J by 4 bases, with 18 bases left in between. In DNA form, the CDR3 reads TGTGCCAGCAGCCTTTTGACAGGTATTTCGTACAATGAGCAGTTCTTC. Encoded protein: CASSLLTGISYNEQFF.

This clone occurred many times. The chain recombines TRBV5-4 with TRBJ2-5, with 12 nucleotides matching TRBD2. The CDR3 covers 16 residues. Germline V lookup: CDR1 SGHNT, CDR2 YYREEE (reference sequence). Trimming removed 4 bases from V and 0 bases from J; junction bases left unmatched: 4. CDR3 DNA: TGTGCCAGCAGCCGTCTAGCGGGAGGGTACCAAGAGACCCAGTACTTC. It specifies CASSRLAGGYQETQYF.

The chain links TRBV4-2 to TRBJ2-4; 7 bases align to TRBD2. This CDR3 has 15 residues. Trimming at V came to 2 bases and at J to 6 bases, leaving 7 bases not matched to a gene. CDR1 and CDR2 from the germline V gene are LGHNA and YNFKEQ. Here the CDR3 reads CASSQLSGKGNIQYF. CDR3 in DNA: TGTGCCAGCAGCCAATTGAGCGGGAAAGGAAACATTCAGTACTTC.

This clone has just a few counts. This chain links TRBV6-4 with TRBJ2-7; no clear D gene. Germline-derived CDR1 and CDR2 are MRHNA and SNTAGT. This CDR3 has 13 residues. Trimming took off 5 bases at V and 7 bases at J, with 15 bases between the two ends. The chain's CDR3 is CASSNEEGSEQYF. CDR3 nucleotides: TGTGCCAGCAGTAATGAGGAAGGTTCAGAGCAGTACTTC.

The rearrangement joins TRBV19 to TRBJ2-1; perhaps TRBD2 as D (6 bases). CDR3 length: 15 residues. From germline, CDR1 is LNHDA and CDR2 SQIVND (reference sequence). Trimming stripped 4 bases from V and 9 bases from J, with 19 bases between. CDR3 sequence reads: CASSTTSGAWGEQFF. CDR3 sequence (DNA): TGTGCCAGTAGTACCACCTCGGGAGCCTGGGGTGAGCAGTTCTTC. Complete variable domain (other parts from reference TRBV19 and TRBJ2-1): DGGITQSPKYLFRKEGQNVTLSCEQNLNHDAMYWYRQDPGQGLRLIYYSQIVNDFQKGDIAEGYSVSREKKESFPLTVTSAQKNPTAFYLCASSTTSGAWGEQFFGPGTRLTVL.

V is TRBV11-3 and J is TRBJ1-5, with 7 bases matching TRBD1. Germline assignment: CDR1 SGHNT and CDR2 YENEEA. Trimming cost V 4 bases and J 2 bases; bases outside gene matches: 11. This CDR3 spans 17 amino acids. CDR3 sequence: CASSYDQGVEGNQPQHF. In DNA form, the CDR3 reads TGTGCCAGCAGCTATGACCAGGGGGTTGAGGGCAATCAGCCCCAGCATTTT.

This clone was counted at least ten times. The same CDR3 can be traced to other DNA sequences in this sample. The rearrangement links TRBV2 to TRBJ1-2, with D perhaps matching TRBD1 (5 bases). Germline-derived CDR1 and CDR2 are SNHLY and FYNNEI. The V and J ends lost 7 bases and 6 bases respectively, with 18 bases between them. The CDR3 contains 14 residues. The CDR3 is CASKRRGRGDGYTF. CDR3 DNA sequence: TGTGCCAGCAAGCGCCGGGGACGGGGGGATGGCTACACCTTC.

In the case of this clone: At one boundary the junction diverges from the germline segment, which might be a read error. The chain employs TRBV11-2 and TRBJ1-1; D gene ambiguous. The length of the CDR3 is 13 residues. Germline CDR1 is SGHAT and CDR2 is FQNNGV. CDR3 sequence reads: CASSQRENTESFF. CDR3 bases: TGTGCCAGCAGTCAAAGGGAGAACACTGAATCTTTCTTT.

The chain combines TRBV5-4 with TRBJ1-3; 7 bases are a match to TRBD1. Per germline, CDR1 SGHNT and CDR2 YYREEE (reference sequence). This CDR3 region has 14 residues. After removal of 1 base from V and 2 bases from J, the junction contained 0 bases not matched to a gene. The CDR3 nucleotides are TGTGCCAGCAGCTTGCAGGGGGCTGGAAACACCATATATTTT. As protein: CASSLQGAGNTIYF.

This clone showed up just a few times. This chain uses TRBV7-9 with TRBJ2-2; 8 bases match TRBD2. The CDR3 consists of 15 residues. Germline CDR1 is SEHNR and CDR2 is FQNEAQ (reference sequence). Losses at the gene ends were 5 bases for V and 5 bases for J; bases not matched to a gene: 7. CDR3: CASSTDRGGTGELFF. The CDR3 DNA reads TGTGCCAGCAGCACCGACCGGGGGGGTACCGGGGAGCTGTTTTTT.

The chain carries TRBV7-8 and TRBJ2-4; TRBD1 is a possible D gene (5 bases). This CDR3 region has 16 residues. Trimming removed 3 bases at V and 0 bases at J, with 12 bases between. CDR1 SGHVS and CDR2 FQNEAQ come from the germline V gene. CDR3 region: CASSLGPNVAKNIQYF. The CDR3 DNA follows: TGTGCCAGCAGCTTGGGGCCTAACGTAGCCAAAAACATTCAGTACTTC.